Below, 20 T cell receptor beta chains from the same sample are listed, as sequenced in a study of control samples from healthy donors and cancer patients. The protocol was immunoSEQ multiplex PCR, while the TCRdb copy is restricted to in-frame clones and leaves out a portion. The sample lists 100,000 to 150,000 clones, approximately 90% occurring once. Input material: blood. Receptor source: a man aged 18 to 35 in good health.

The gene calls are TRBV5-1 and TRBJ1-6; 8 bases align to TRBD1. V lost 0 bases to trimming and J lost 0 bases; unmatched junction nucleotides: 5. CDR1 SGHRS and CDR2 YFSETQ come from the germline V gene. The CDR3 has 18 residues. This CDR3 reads CASSLGQGRSSYNSPLHF. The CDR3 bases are TGCGCCAGCAGCTTGGGACAGGGGCGAAGCTCCTATAATTCACCCCTCCACTTT.

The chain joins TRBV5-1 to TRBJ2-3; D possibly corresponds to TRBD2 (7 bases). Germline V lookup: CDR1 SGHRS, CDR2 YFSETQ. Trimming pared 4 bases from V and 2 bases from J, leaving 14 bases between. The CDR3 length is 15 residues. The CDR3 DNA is TGCGCCAGCAGCCCTAGGGGGGGTAACACAGATACGCAGTATTTT. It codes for CASSPRGGNTDTQYF.

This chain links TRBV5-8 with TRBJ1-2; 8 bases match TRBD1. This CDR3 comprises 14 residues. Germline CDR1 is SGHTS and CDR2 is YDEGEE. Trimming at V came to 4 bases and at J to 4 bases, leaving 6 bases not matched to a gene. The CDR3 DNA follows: TGTGCCAGCAGCAAGAGGGGGACAGGCTATGGCTACACCTTC. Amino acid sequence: CASSKRGTGYGYTF. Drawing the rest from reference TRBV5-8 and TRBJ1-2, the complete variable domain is EAGVTQSPTHLIKTRGQQATLRCSPISGHTSVYWYQQALGLGLQFLLWYDEGEERNRGNFPPRFSGRQFPNYSSELNVNALELEDSALYLCASSKRGTGYGYTFGSGTRLTVV.

CDR3 sequence: CASSQEPLSGGEETQYF. The CDR3 nucleotides are TGCGCCAGCAGCCAAGAGCCGCTCAGCGGGGGGGAAGAGACCCAGTACTTC. The chain employs TRBV4-1 and TRBJ2-5, with TRBD2 identical over 10 bases. Germline V CDR1 and CDR2: MGHRA, YSYEKL. Trimming removed 0 bases from V and 3 bases from J; junction bases left unmatched: 7. The CDR3 is 17 amino acids.

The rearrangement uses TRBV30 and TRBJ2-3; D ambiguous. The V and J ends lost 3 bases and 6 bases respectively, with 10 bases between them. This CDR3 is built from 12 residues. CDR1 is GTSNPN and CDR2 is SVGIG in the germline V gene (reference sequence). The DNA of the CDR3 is TGTGCCTGGAGCCCTCTCAGGGATACGCAGTATTTT. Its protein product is CAWSPLRDTQYF.

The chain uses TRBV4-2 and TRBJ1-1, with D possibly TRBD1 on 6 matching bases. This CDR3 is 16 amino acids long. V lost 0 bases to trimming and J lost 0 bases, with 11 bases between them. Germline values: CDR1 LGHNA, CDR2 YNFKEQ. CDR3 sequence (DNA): TGTGCCAGCAGCCAAGATGCGGACAGTTTGAACACTGAAGCTTTCTTT. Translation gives CASSQDADSLNTEAFF.

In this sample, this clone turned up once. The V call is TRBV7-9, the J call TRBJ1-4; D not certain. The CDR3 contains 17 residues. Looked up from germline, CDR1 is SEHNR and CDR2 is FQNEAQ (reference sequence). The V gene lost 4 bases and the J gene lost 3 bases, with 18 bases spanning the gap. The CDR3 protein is CASSSKGWMSPNEKLFF. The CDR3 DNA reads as TGTGCCAGCAGCTCAAAAGGGTGGATGAGCCCTAATGAAAAACTGTTTTTT.

CDR3 region: CASSGVQETQYF. As DNA, the CDR3 is TGTGCCAGCAGCGGGGTCCAAGAGACCCAGTACTTC. This rearrangement joins TRBV2 to TRBJ2-5, with a tentative D call TRBD2 (5 bases). The CDR3 runs to 12 residues. V was trimmed by 6 bases and J by 1 base, leaving 6 bases between them. CDR1 and CDR2 (germline): SNHLY, FYNNEI.

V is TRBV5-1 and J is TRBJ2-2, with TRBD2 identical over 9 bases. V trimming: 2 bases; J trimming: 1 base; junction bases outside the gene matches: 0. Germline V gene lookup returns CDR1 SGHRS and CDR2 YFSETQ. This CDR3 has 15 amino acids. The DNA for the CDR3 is TGCGCCAGCAGCTTAGCGGGGGGGAACACCGGGGAGCTGTTTTTT. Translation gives CASSLAGGNTGELFF.

CDR3 nucleotides: TGTGCCAGCACCGGGTTTGCGAACACCGGGGAGCTGTTTTTT. Its protein product is CASTGFANTGELFF. The chain uses TRBV9 and TRBJ2-2; D unresolved. This CDR3 has 14 residues. Per the germline V gene, CDR1 is SGDLS and CDR2 is YYNGEE. The germline V and J ends were trimmed by 6 bases and 0 bases, with 9 bases remaining between them.

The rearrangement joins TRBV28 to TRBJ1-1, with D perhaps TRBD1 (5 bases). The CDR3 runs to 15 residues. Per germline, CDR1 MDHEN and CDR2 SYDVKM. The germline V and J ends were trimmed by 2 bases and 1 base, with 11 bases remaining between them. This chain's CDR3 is CASSLPGRGNTEAFF. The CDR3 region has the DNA TGTGCCAGCAGTTTACCGGGACGCGGGAACACTGAAGCTTTCTTT.

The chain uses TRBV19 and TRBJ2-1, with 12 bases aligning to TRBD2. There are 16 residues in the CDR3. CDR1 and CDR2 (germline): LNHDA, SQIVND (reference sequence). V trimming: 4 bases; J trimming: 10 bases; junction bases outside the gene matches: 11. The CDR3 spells CASSTQLAGGPKEQFF. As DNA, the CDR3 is TGTGCCAGTAGTACTCAACTAGCGGGGGGCCCGAAGGAGCAGTTCTTC.

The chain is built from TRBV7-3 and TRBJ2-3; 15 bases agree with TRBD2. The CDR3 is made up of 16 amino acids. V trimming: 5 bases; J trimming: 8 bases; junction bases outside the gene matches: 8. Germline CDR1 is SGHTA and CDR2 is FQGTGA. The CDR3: CASSEWTSGGVTTQYF. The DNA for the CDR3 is TGTGCCAGCAGCGAATGGACTAGCGGGGGGGTAACTACGCAGTATTTT. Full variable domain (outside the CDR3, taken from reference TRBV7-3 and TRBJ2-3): GAGVSQTPSNKVTEKGKYVELRCDPISGHTALYWYRQSLGQGPEFLIYFQGTGAADDSGLPNDRFFAVRPEGSVSTLKIQRTERGDSAVYLCASSEWTSGGVTTQYFGPGTRLTVL.

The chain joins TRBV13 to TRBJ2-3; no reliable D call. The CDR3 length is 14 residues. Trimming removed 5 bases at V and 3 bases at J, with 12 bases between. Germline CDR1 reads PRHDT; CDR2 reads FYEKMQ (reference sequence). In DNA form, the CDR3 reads TGTGCCAGCAGCCCAAGCCGCAGAACAGATACGCAGTATTTT. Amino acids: CASSPSRRTDTQYF.

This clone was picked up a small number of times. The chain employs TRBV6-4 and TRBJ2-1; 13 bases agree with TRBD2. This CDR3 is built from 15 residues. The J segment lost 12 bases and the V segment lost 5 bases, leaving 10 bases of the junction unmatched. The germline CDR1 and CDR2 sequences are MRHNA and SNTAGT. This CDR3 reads CASSNTSGGASGQFF. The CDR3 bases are TGTGCCAGCAGTAATACTAGCGGGGGGGCATCCGGGCAGTTCTTC.

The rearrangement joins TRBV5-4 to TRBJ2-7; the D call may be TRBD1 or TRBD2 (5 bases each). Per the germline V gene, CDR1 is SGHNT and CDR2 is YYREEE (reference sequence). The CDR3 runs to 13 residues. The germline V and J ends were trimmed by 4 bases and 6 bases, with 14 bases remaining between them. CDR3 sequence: CASSRDGRVEQYF. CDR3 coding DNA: TGTGCCAGCAGCCGGGACGGTCGGGTCGAGCAGTACTTC.

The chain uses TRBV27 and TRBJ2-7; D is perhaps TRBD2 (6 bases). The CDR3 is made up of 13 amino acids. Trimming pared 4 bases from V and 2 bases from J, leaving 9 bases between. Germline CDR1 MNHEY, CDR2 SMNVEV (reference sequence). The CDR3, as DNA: TGTGCCAGCAGTTCGACTAGGGCCTACGAGCAGTACTTC. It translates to CASSSTRAYEQYF.

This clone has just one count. CDR3 region: CASSPTTHWGQGRQPQHF. The CDR3 DNA reads TGTGCCAGCAGTCCTACCACACACTGGGGACAGGGAAGACAGCCCCAGCATTTT. The chain is built from TRBV6-6 and TRBJ1-5; 9 nucleotides align to TRBD1. With 5 bases clipped from V and 7 bases from J, the junction kept 18 bases outside the gene matches. Germline lookup yields CDR1 MNHNY and CDR2 SVGAGI (reference sequence). CDR3 size: 18 residues.

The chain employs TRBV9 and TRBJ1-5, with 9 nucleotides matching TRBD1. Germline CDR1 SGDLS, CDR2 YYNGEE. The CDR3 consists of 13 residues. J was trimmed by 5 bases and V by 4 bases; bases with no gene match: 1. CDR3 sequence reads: CASSRTGDQPQHF. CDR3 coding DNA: TGTGCCAGCAGCAGGACAGGGGATCAGCCCCAGCATTTT.

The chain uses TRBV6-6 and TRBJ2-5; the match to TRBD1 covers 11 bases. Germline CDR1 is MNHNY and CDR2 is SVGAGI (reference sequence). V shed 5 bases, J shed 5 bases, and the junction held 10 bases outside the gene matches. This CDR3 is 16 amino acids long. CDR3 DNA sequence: TGTGCCAGCAGTGCTACCCGGACAGGGGGCGTCGAGACCCAGTACTTC. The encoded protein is CASSATRTGGVETQYF.